The next 10 T cell receptor beta chains were all read from a single sample in a study of cytomegalovirus exposure and HLA in healthy donors. The PCR was carried out with 60 Vbeta primers and 13 Jbeta primers. Assay: immunoSEQ multiplex PCR; the TCRdb copy retains only in-frame clones and omits some. Its table records around 210,000 clones. The sample comprised PBMCs. The receptor set was obtained from a young woman in good health and CMV-seropositive.

The CDR3 DNA reads TGTGCCAGTACCAGTGCCGGAGGGGAGACCCAGTACTTC. Protein product: CASTSAGGETQYF. The chain employs TRBV19 and TRBJ2-5; possibly TRBD2 for D (6 bases). Trimming left V 7 bases short and J 5 bases short, with 14 bases between. The CDR3 sequence is 13 residues long. Per the germline V gene, CDR1 is LNHDA and CDR2 is SQIVND (reference sequence).

This chain connects TRBV14 to TRBJ2-1; maybe TRBD2 (5 bases). From germline, CDR1 is SGHDN and CDR2 FVKESK. V dropped 4 bases and J dropped 8 bases, with 12 bases sitting between them. The CDR3 is made up of 13 amino acids. CDR3 DNA sequence: TGTGCCAGCAGCCTCCTCGGGGTCCATGAGCAGTTCTTC. Translating gives CASSLLGVHEQFF.

The rearrangement joins TRBV4-1 to TRBJ1-4, with TRBD1 matching 9 bases. The CDR3 extends over 20 amino acids. The germline V gene has CDR1 MGHRA and CDR2 YSYEKL. J lost 3 bases, V lost 3 bases, and 17 bases had no gene match. In nucleotides, the CDR3 is TGCGCCAGCAGCCAGGGGTGGGTCGGGACAGGGTATGAAGCTAATGAAAAACTGTTTTTT. Translating it yields CASSQGWVGTGYEANEKLFF.

The chain couples TRBV28 to TRBJ1-1, with D possibly TRBD1 on 5 matching bases. V was trimmed by 1 base and J by 5 bases, leaving 14 bases between them. CDR1 is MDHEN and CDR2 is SYDVKM in the germline V gene. The CDR3 runs 15 residues. CDR3 sequence reads: CASSLSRVKGTEAFF. The CDR3, as DNA: TGTGCCAGCAGTTTATCCAGGGTGAAAGGGACTGAAGCTTTCTTT.

The V call is TRBV19, the J call TRBJ1-1, with TRBD1 matching 7 bases. Trimming cost V 7 bases and J 3 bases; bases outside gene matches: 5. CDR1 and CDR2 from the germline V gene are LNHDA and SQIVND (reference sequence). This CDR3 region has 13 residues. The CDR3 DNA reads as TGTGCCAGTAAGACACAGGGGTACACTGAAGCTTTCTTT. Protein sequence: CASKTQGYTEAFF.

This chain joins TRBV2 and TRBJ2-3; D is perhaps TRBD2 (6 bases). The germline V gene encodes CDR1 SNHLY and CDR2 FYNNEI. V lost 7 bases and J lost 4, with 21 bases in between. The CDR3 has 16 amino acids. CDR3 amino acids: CASNDGRGGFPDTQYF. Here the CDR3 DNA reads TGTGCCAGCAATGACGGGCGGGGAGGCTTCCCAGATACGCAGTATTTT.

The chain combines TRBV11-3 with TRBJ2-5; D is perhaps TRBD2 (6 bases). Per germline, CDR1 SGHNT and CDR2 YENEEA. V lost 1 base, J lost 7 bases, and 10 bases lay in between. The CDR3 has 13 residues. The CDR3 coding sequence is TGTGCCAGCAGCTTAGGACTAGATGCGACCCAGTACTTC. Its protein product is CASSLGLDATQYF.

V and J are TRBV13 and TRBJ1-1, with a possible D match to TRBD1 (5 bases). The CDR3 sequence is 13 residues long. V was clipped by 5 bases and J by 5 bases, with 12 bases between them. CDR1 is PRHDT and CDR2 is FYEKMQ in the germline V gene (reference sequence). DNA for the CDR3: TGTGCCAGCAGCCCAGTACAGGAGACTGAAGCTTTCTTT. This gives the protein CASSPVQETEAFF.

V is TRBV11-2 and J is TRBJ2-7; TRBD2 matches at 7 bases. With V trimmed by 4 bases and J by 2 bases, 8 bases remained unmatched. The germline CDR1 and CDR2 sequences are SGHAT and FQNNGV. The length of the CDR3 is 15 residues. The CDR3 DNA reads TGTGCCAGCAGCTCCGGACTAGATGTGGCCTACGAGCAGTACTTC. It yields the protein CASSSGLDVAYEQYF.

This chain joins TRBV5-5 and TRBJ1-1, with D hard to call. The V end lost 4 bases, the J end lost 7 bases, and 14 bases lay between the germline ends. The CDR3 covers 13 residues. Germline V gene lookup returns CDR1 SGHKS and CDR2 YYEKEE (reference sequence). CDR3 coding DNA: TGTGCCAGCAGCCTGGACCTAACAGATGAAGCTTTCTTT. It codes for CASSLDLTDEAFF.